One and the same sample provided the 7 T cell receptor beta chains below, sequenced in a study of PD-1 blockade in classical Hodgkin lymphoma. Every patient experienced relapse after autologous stem cell transplantation, and brentuximab vedotin exposure varied. Sequencing used immunoSEQ multiplex PCR; TCRdb keeps in-frame clones, though not all of them. In the table there are around 70,000 clones, 71% of which are singletons. Sequenced material: peripheral blood mononuclear cells (PBMCs), taken before the second cycle of nivolumab. The receptors were sampled from a human donor with classical Hodgkin lymphoma.

The rearrangement uses TRBV18 and TRBJ2-2, with a tentative D call TRBD2 (5 bases). Between the trimmed V and J ends, which lost 3 bases and 6 bases, there was a span of 17 bases. Looked up from germline, CDR1 is KGHSH and CDR2 is LQKENI. The CDR3 runs 16 residues. In DNA, the CDR3 is TGTGCCAGCTCACCCCCCTCCGGGATGAATGCCGGGGAGCTGTTTTTT. It specifies CASSPPSGMNAGELFF. The full variable domain, in which reference TRBV18 and TRBJ2-2 provide the parts outside the CDR3, is NAGVMQNPRHLVRRRGQEARLRCSPMKGHSHVYWYRQLPEEGLKFMVYLQKENIIDESGMPKERFSAEFPKEGPSILRIQQVVRGDSAAYFCASSPPSGMNAGELFFGEGSRLTVL.

This chain connects TRBV5-1 to TRBJ2-1; no clear D. V was shortened by 0 bases and J by 2 bases, with 18 bases between the two germline ends. Germline V gene lookup returns CDR1 SGHRS and CDR2 YFSETQ. The CDR3 has 18 amino acids. The chain's CDR3 is CASSLVPSTISTYNEQFF. For the CDR3, the DNA is TGCGCCAGCAGCTTGGTCCCATCTACGATATCCACCTACAATGAGCAGTTCTTC.

The chain uses TRBV19 and TRBJ1-5; 9 nucleotides match TRBD1. The CDR3 is 15 residues long. Germline V CDR1 and CDR2: LNHDA, SQIVND (reference sequence). V lost 1 base and J lost 13; bases outside the gene matches: 11. The CDR3, as DNA: TGTGCCAGTAGTATAGCGGGGACAGGGACAATCCCACAGCATTTT. Translation: CASSIAGTGTIPQHF.

This clone was seen more than once but under ten times. The chain uses TRBV19 and TRBJ2-2; 8 bases are a match to TRBD1. The ends lost 7 bases at V and 5 bases at J; junction bases unmatched: 9. The CDR3 has 15 residues. Germline V gene sequence: CDR1 LNHDA, CDR2 SQIVND (reference sequence). CDR3 sequence: CASTQTGVNTGELFF. The DNA for the CDR3 is TGTGCCAGTACCCAGACAGGGGTGAATACCGGGGAGCTGTTTTTT.

V and J are TRBV27 and TRBJ1-2, with 10 bases aligning to TRBD1. Germline V gene sequence: CDR1 MNHEY, CDR2 SMNVEV (reference sequence). Trimming took 7 bases from V and 6 from J; bases not matched to a gene: 17. The CDR3 has 17 residues. The CDR3, as DNA: TGTGCCAGCAAAATCGCCGGGACAGGGGCGTCAAGTGATGGCTACACCTTC. Translating gives CASKIAGTGASSDGYTF.

The chain has TRBV7-3 and TRBJ2-7, with D maybe TRBD2 (6 bases). The CDR3 length is 13 residues. Germline V gene sequence: CDR1 SGHTA, CDR2 FQGTGA. Trimming stripped 3 bases from V and 6 bases from J, with 12 bases between. The CDR3 sequence: CASSLGGGSEQYF. The CDR3 DNA sequence: TGTGCCAGCAGCTTGGGGGGTGGTAGCGAGCAGTACTTC.

This clone is medium-sized. This rearrangement joins TRBV7-9 to TRBJ1-6; D is perhaps TRBD1 (5 bases). The CDR3 loop spans 16 amino acids. Between the trimmed V and J ends, which lost 1 base and 9 bases, there was a span of 16 bases. Looked up from germline, CDR1 is SEHNR and CDR2 is FQNEAQ (reference sequence). The CDR3 sequence: CASSLVGHGGGSPLHF. The CDR3 nucleotides read TGTGCCAGCAGCTTAGTGGGGCATGGCGGGGGTTCACCCCTCCACTTT.